The T cell receptor beta chain described here comes from a study of cytomegalovirus exposure and HLA in healthy donors. Study background: Approximately 180 million T cells yielded about 120 million unique TCR beta sequences, as an earlier analysis found.

60 Vbeta and 13 Jbeta primers were used in PCR. In the original workflow: Later analysis identified approximately 88 million unique TCR beta chains, around 10 million shared. The assay was immunoSEQ multiplex PCR, and TCRdb's table has in-frame clones only and misses some. Clone size and the V and J calls come from that table; the DNA yielded D and trimming. Seen in this sample are 200,000 to 250,000 clones; the ten most common clones hold more than 0.95%. CDR1 is MDHEN and CDR2 is SYDVKM in the germline V gene. With 9 bases clipped from V and 1 base from J, the junction kept 5 bases outside the gene matches. The CDR3 is 14 amino acids.

The V and J genes are TRBV28 and TRBJ2-1, with 8 bases fitting TRBD2. The clonotype comes from a girl between 2 and 10 years old in good health and CMV-seropositive. Sample: PBMCs. The CDR3 is CASKTSVSYNEQFF. CDR3 DNA sequence: TGTGCCAGTAAGACTAGCGTGTCCTACAATGAGCAGTTCTTC.